Presented here are 8 T cell receptor beta chains from one specimen sequenced in a study of blood T cell repertoires in COVID-19. TCRdb's table, derived via immunoSEQ multiplex PCR, lists solely in-frame clones and lacks some. The sample shows 100,000 to 150,000 clones, roughly 85% of them seen only once. The source material was peripheral blood. These TCRs come from a human donor in a cohort sampled during active COVID-19.

Only a few counts were recorded for this clone. The genes are TRBV5-5 and TRBJ2-7, with D possibly TRBD1 on 7 matching bases. The germline V gene has CDR1 SGHKS and CDR2 YYEKEE (reference sequence). The CDR3 has 13 amino acids. V was cut by 4 bases and J by 7 bases, with 15 bases left in between. The CDR3 reads CASSRQGGGEQYF. The CDR3 DNA is TGTGCCAGCAGCCGACAGGGAGGAGGGGAGCAGTACTTC.

The chain couples TRBV6-2 or TRBV6-3 to TRBJ2-5; tentatively, D is TRBD2 (5 bases). CDR1 is MNHEY and CDR2 is SVGEGT in the germline V gene. This CDR3 is built from 19 residues. The V end lost 6 bases, the J end lost 0 bases, and 26 bases lay between the germline ends. CDR3 sequence: CASRYEWTAQVRYQETQYF. CDR3 nucleotides: TGTGCCAGCAGATACGAGTGGACTGCTCAGGTCCGGTACCAAGAGACCCAGTACTTC.

The chain employs TRBV7-8 and TRBJ2-7, with TRBD2 matching over 7 bases. CDR3 length: 19 residues. V was pared by 2 bases and J by 6 bases, with 22 bases of the junction left unmatched. From germline, CDR1 is SGHVS and CDR2 FQNEAQ. The CDR3 spells CASSLWSLADSVFKGEQYF. DNA of the CDR3: TGTGCCAGCAGCTTATGGTCGCTAGCGGATTCGGTTTTCAAGGGCGAGCAGTACTTC.

The chain couples TRBV5-1 to TRBJ1-2, with D unresolved. This CDR3 region has 15 residues. Deletions cut 4 bases from V and 1 base from J, with 14 bases between. Germline V CDR1 and CDR2: SGHRS, YFSETQ. CDR3 nucleotides: TGCGCCAGCAGCCCCGGGGTGTCGTTTAACTATGGCTACACCTTC. This translates into CASSPGVSFNYGYTF.

The chain carries TRBV3-1 (or the pseudogene TRBV3-2) and TRBJ2-5; TRBD1 is a possible D gene (5 bases). Trimming removed 2 bases from V and 1 base from J, with 8 bases in between. This CDR3 has 14 residues. The V gene's germline CDR1 is LGHDT and CDR2 YNNKEL (reference sequence). The CDR3 region is CASSQRQLQETQYF. In DNA, the CDR3 is TGTGCCAGCAGCCAAAGACAGCTCCAAGAGACCCAGTACTTC.

The chain has TRBV19 and TRBJ1-1, with 7 bases aligning to TRBD1. V was clipped by 7 bases and J by 5 bases; unmatched bases: 10. Germline V lookup: CDR1 LNHDA, CDR2 SQIVND (reference sequence). The CDR3 length is 14 residues. CDR3 sequence reads: CASNVQGEWTEAFF. The CDR3 DNA reads as TGTGCCAGTAACGTTCAGGGGGAATGGACTGAAGCTTTCTTT.

The J gene is TRBJ2-3, the V gene TRBV28; D is unresolved. Trimming removed 2 bases at V and 0 bases at J, with 9 bases between. The CDR3 is 15 residues long. Germline assignment: CDR1 MDHEN and CDR2 SYDVKM. Here the CDR3 reads CASSLTRFSTDTQYF. The CDR3 DNA follows: TGTGCCAGCAGTTTAACAAGATTTAGCACAGATACGCAGTATTTT. The full variable domain, completed using reference TRBV28 and TRBJ2-3, is DVKVTQSSRYLVKRTGEKVFLECVQDMDHENMFWYRQDPGLGLRLIYFSYDVKMKEKGDIPEGYSVSREKKERFSLILESASTNQTSMYLCASSLTRFSTDTQYFGPGTRLTVL.

The rearrangement links TRBV2 to TRBJ2-7; TRBD1 matches at 7 bases. Trimming removed 6 bases from V and 5 bases from J; junction bases left unmatched: 4. Germline lookup yields CDR1 SNHLY and CDR2 FYNNEI. CDR3 length: 12 amino acids. CDR3 in amino acids: CASSTTGDEQYF. The CDR3 DNA is TGTGCCAGCAGCACTACAGGGGACGAGCAGTACTTC.